This is a list of T cell receptor beta chains from one sample in a study of PD-1 blockade in mismatch repair-deficient tumors. The table came from immunoSEQ multiplex PCR; TCRdb's copy has only in-frame clones and leaves some out. The sample holds tens of thousands of clones, almost 80% seen once. The material was peripheral blood, obtained 2 weeks after starting pembrolizumab. The origin of the receptors is an adult with mismatch repair-deficient cancer. The CDR3 runs from the conserved cysteine through the conserved F or W. D genes are given only for firm matches. The size entry is marked missing in some rows and otherwise reads once, few, many or a size class.

>TRBV9|TRBD2|TRBJ2-3|.
CASSDRLAGSDTQYF
TGTGCCAGCAGCGACCGACTAGCCGGCTCAGATACGCAGTATTTT
>TRBV9|.|TRBJ2-7|.
CASSDNPSKDEQYF
TGTGCCAGCAGCGACAACCCTTCCAAGGACGAGCAGTACTTC
>TRBV18|TRBD2|TRBJ2-7|.
CASSISLAGGPSEQYF
TGTGCCAGCTCCATCTCCCTAGCGGGAGGGCCTAGCGAGCAGTACTTC
>TRBV6-5|.|TRBJ1-2|.
CASSYAGGQDYGYTF
TGTGCCAGCAGTTACGCGGGAGGGCAGGACTATGGCTACACCTTC
>TRBV4-2|.|TRBJ1-2|.
CASSQDSLGGYTF
TGTGCCAGCAGCCAAGATAGCCTGGGGGGCTACACCTTC
>TRBV7-9|.|TRBJ2-3|.
CASTKDADTQYF
TGTGCCAGCACCAAGGACGCAGATACGCAGTATTTT
>TRBV29-1|TRBD2|TRBJ2-7|.
CSVGLAGGQYEQYF
TGCAGCGTCGGACTAGCGGGAGGGCAGTACGAGCAGTACTTC
>TRBV15|.|TRBJ1-3|once
CATSRGGSGNTIYF
TGTGCCACCAGCAGAGGGGGCTCTGGAAACACCATATATTTT
>TRBV28|.|TRBJ1-1|.
CASSPSRGRYTEAFF
TGTGCCAGCAGTCCCTCTCGGGGGCGTTACACTGAAGCTTTCTTT
>TRBV11-3|TRBD2|TRBJ2-1|.
CASSFGGLAYNEQFF
TGTGCCAGCAGCTTCGGCGGACTAGCCTACAATGAGCAGTTCTTC
>TRBV4-3|.|TRBJ2-2|.
CASSQETAFRGELFF
TGCGCCAGCAGCCAAGAAACCGCGTTTAGGGGGGAGCTGTTTTTT
>TRBV6-1|.|TRBJ1-2|.
CASSVEGVFRYGYTF
TGTGCCAGCAGTGTGGAGGGGGTCTTTCGCTATGGCTACACCTTC
>TRBV4-2|.|TRBJ2-5|.
CASSRLGQETQYF
TGTGCCAGCAGCCGACTAGGACAAGAGACCCAGTACTTC
>TRBV13|.|TRBJ1-4|.
CASSSRRRGDEKLFF
TGTGCCAGCAGCTCTCGGAGGAGGGGGGATGAAAAACTGTTTTTT
>TRBV18|TRBD2|TRBJ2-2|few
CASSPELAGIGELFF
TGTGCCAGCTCACCGGAACTAGCGGGAATCGGGGAGCTGTTTTTT
>TRBV11-2|.|TRBJ2-5|.
CASSLVTGGETQYF
TGTGCCAGCAGCTTAGTCACCGGGGGCGAGACCCAGTACTTC
>TRBV6-1|TRBD1|TRBJ1-2|.
CASSEGTGGYGYTF
TGTGCCAGCAGTGAGGGGACAGGGGGCTATGGCTACACCTTC
>TRBV14|TRBD1|TRBJ1-4|.
CASSQRQGPNEKLFF
TGTGCCAGCAGCCAAAGACAGGGGCCGAATGAAAAACTGTTTTTT
>TRBV11-2|.|TRBJ2-1|.
CASSLEASPGSKQFF
TGTGCCAGCAGCTTAGAGGCTAGTCCCGGTTCTAAGCAGTTCTTC
>TRBV14|TRBD2|TRBJ2-7|.
CASSLSGIGSYEQYF
TGTGCCAGCAGCTTGAGCGGGATCGGGTCCTACGAGCAGTACTTC
>TRBV5-1|.|TRBJ2-7|.
CASSLEGLYEQYF
TGCGCCAGCAGCTTGGAGGGGCTCTACGAGCAGTACTTC
>TRBV6-5|TRBD2|TRBJ2-5|.
CASSYSSWREETQYF
TGTGCCAGCAGTTACTCGAGTTGGCGGGAGGAGACCCAGTACTTC
>TRBV18|.|TRBJ2-1|.
CASSPGRGTHNEQFF
TGTGCCAGCTCACCAGGGCGGGGTACCCACAATGAGCAGTTCTTC
>TRBV6-6|TRBD1|TRBJ2-2|.
CASSGTGRTGELFF
TGTGCCAGCAGCGGGACAGGGAGAACCGGGGAGCTGTTTTTT
>TRBV9|TRBD1|TRBJ2-2|.
CASSDGIRDRVTGELFF
TGTGCCAGCAGCGATGGGATCCGGGACAGGGTCACCGGGGAGCTGTTTTTT
>TRBV9|.|TRBJ2-1|few
CASSVQVGSYNEQFF
TGTGCCAGCAGCGTCCAGGTCGGTTCCTACAATGAGCAGTTCTTC
>TRBV28|TRBD1|TRBJ1-5|.
CASRSRDRRNQPQHF
TGTGCCAGCCGTTCCCGGGACAGACGCAATCAGCCCCAGCATTTT
>TRBV19|.|TRBJ1-5|many
CASSIGQKQPQHF
TGTGCCAGTAGTATTGGACAGAAACAGCCCCAGCATTTT
>TRBV11-2|.|TRBJ2-7|few
CASSLAGMDEQYF
TGTGCCAGCAGCTTAGCAGGGATGGACGAGCAGTACTTC
>TRBV5-1|.|TRBJ2-7|.
CASSDLYEQYF
TGCGCCAGCAGCGACCTCTACGAGCAGTACTTC
>TRBV6-6|.|TRBJ2-1|.
CASSPVDPTYNEQFF
TGTGCCAGCAGTCCGGTGGACCCAACCTACAATGAGCAGTTCTTC
>TRBV27|.|TRBJ2-3|.
CASSIADTQYF
TGTGCCAGCAGTATCGCGGATACGCAGTATTTT
>TRBV6-6|.|TRBJ1-4|.
CASSFTGRNEKLFF
TGTGCCAGCAGTTTTACAGGGAGGAATGAAAAACTGTTTTTT
>TRBV7-3|TRBD1|TRBJ1-1|.
CASSFARDSAEAFF
TGTGCCAGCAGTTTCGCCCGGGACAGCGCTGAAGCTTTCTTT
>TRBV4-2|.|TRBJ1-2|few
CASSQVSEKGYTF
TGTGCCAGCAGCCAAGTTAGTGAGAAAGGCTACACCTTC
>TRBV28|TRBD2|TRBJ2-7|.
CASRTTSGGIYEQYF
TGTGCCAGCAGGACCACTAGCGGGGGGATCTACGAGCAGTACTTC
>TRBV7-2|.|TRBJ2-7|few
CASSLDPLTSEQYF
TGTGCCAGCAGCTTAGACCCCCTAACTTCCGAGCAGTACTTC
>TRBV5-4|.|TRBJ2-7|few
CASSFGGGRREQYF
TGTGCCAGCAGCTTCGGGGGAGGAAGGCGTGAGCAGTACTTC
>TRBV2|.|TRBJ1-2|.
CASSLGGVGYTF
TGTGCCAGCAGTCTGGGGGGCGTTGGCTACACCTTC
>TRBV30|TRBD1|TRBJ2-7|.
CAWSALGTGNEQYF
TGTGCCTGGAGCGCTCTCGGGACAGGGAACGAGCAGTACTTC
>TRBV11-2|TRBD1|TRBJ2-3|.
CASSSQGANPDTQYF
TGTGCCAGCAGCTCCCAGGGGGCTAACCCAGATACGCAGTATTTT
>TRBV11-2|.|TRBJ2-5|.
CASSLDLIRAGETQYF
TGTGCCAGCAGCTTAGATCTTATTAGGGCTGGAGAGACCCAGTACTTC